The next 15 T cell receptor beta chains were all read from a single sample in a study of blood T cell repertoires in COVID-19. The repertoire was sequenced with immunoSEQ multiplex PCR; TCRdb's copy has only in-frame clones and lacks some. The profile shows about 250,000 clones, 83% of them singletons. The sequencing input was peripheral blood. These receptors came from a human donor in a cohort sampled during active COVID-19.

The rearrangement links TRBV7-2 to TRBJ1-2; D is possibly TRBD1 (6 bases). This CDR3 contains 14 residues. From germline, CDR1 is SGHTA and CDR2 FQGNSA. The V end lost 1 base, the J end lost 6 bases, and 12 bases lay between the germline ends. CDR3 DNA: TGTGCCAGCAGCTTAGGCAGGCAGGGGCATGGCTACACCTTC. Protein: CASSLGRQGHGYTF.

In this sample, this clone turned up once. The genes are TRBV15 and TRBJ2-1, with TRBD2 identical over 7 bases. The germline CDR1 and CDR2 sequences are LNHNV and YYDKDF (reference sequence). The CDR3 consists of 16 residues. The trim removed 1 base at V and 5 bases at J, leaving 8 bases unmatched. Written as DNA, the CDR3 is TGTGCCACCAGCAGAGGGGGCGGGAGAGGGAACAATGAGCAGTTCTTC. Translating it yields CATSRGGGRGNNEQFF.

This chain links TRBV24-1 with TRBJ2-1, with 8 bases matching TRBD2. The trim removed 3 bases at V and 6 bases at J, leaving 9 bases unmatched. Germline V gene lookup returns CDR1 KGHDR and CDR2 SFDVKD. The CDR3 loop spans 16 amino acids. The DNA of the CDR3 is TGTGCCACCAGTGATCCCGGCGGGACTAGTGTCAATGAGCAGTTCTTC. It encodes CATSDPGGTSVNEQFF.

With regard to this clone: A read error may be the cause here, since a much bigger clone is one base away. V is TRBV2 and J is TRBJ2-7; 7 positions agree with TRBD2. From germline, CDR1 is SNHLY and CDR2 FYNNEI. The CDR3 loop spans 15 amino acids. After removal of 11 bases from V and 0 bases from J, the junction contained 13 bases not matched to a gene. The CDR3 region has the DNA TGTGCCGGCAAGCGGGGCGGGATGATCTCCTACGAGCAGTACTTC. Translating gives CAGKRGGMISYEQYF.

The V call is TRBV7-9, the J call TRBJ1-1; 7 bases are shared with TRBD1. The CDR3 totals 15 residues. V trimming: 5 bases; J trimming: 1 base; junction bases outside the gene matches: 7. Germline CDR1 reads SEHNR; CDR2 reads FQNEAQ (reference sequence). CDR3 bases: TGTGCCAGCAGCACCCGACAGGGTCGGAACACTGAAGCTTTCTTT. It is translated as CASSTRQGRNTEAFF.

The chain combines TRBV29-1 with TRBJ1-4; 8 bases fit TRBD1. The germline V gene encodes CDR1 SQVTM and CDR2 ANQGSEA. This CDR3 spans 13 amino acids. Losses at the gene ends were 6 bases for V and 7 bases for J; bases not matched to a gene: 7. CDR3 sequence reads: CSVLRGQGEKLFF. In nucleotides, the CDR3 is TGCAGCGTACTCAGGGGGCAAGGTGAAAAACTGTTTTTT.

This clone was observed a single time. The chain joins TRBV6-5 to TRBJ2-5; 7 nucleotides agree with TRBD1. This CDR3 spans 12 amino acids. V shed 7 bases, J shed 7 bases, and the junction held 6 bases outside the gene matches. CDR1 and CDR2 (germline): MNHEY, SVGAGI. The CDR3 region has the DNA TGTGCCAGCACACAGGGGCCTGGGACCCAGTACTTC. It encodes CASTQGPGTQYF.

The rearrangement uses TRBV11-3 and TRBJ2-3; perhaps TRBD2 as D (5 bases). This CDR3 comprises 14 residues. V lost 5 bases, J lost 1 base, and 10 bases lay in between. Germline lookup yields CDR1 SGHNT and CDR2 YENEEA. The CDR3 is CASSPRTGTDTQYF. The CDR3 region has the DNA TGTGCCAGCAGCCCGCGGACTGGCACAGATACGCAGTATTTT. The full variable domain, with the rest looked up from reference TRBV11-3 and TRBJ2-3, is EAGVVQSPRYKIIEKKQPVAFWCNPISGHNTLYWYLQNLGQGPELLIRYENEEAVDDSQLPKDRFSAERLKGVDSTLKIQPAELGDSAVYLCASSPRTGTDTQYFGPGTRLTVL.

This clone was seen a handful of times. The chain carries TRBV18 and TRBJ2-2; maybe TRBD2 (6 bases). V was trimmed by 3 bases and J by 4 bases, leaving 12 bases between them. CDR3 length: 15 residues. CDR1 KGHSH and CDR2 LQKENI come from the germline V gene. The CDR3 region has the DNA TGTGCCAGCTCACCGGGGGGACGCGTCACCGGGGAGCTGTTTTTT. Amino acid sequence: CASSPGGRVTGELFF.

This rearrangement joins TRBV5-1 to TRBJ2-1; D may be TRBD1 (6 bases). The CDR3 has 16 amino acids. V gave up 4 bases and J gave up 0 bases, with 14 bases separating them. Germline V gene data show CDR1 as SGHRS and CDR2 as YFSETQ. The CDR3 spells CASSAQGGGSYNEQFF. In nucleotides, the CDR3 is TGCGCCAGCAGCGCACAGGGTGGGGGCTCCTACAATGAGCAGTTCTTC.

The chain joins TRBV3-1 (or the pseudogene TRBV3-2) to TRBJ1-4; weak D call: TRBD1 (6 bases). Germline assignment: CDR1 LGHDT and CDR2 YNNKEL (reference sequence). CDR3 length equals 15 residues. The V end lost 4 bases, the J end lost 8 bases, and 17 bases lay between the germline ends. The CDR3 bases are TGTGCCAGCAGCCCCCGGGGGGGCGCTGGGGAAAAACTGTTTTTT. Protein sequence: CASSPRGGAGEKLFF.

This clone was found a few times. The V gene is TRBV7-9, the J gene TRBJ1-5, with a tentative D call TRBD1 (5 bases). Germline V gives CDR1 SEHNR, CDR2 FQNEAQ (reference sequence). V was cut by 5 bases and J by 1 base, with 9 bases left in between. The CDR3 is 14 amino acids. The CDR3, as DNA: TGTGCCAGCAGCCGTACAGGAAGCAATCAGCCCCAGCATTTT. This gives the protein CASSRTGSNQPQHF.

This chain links TRBV19 with TRBJ2-1; D is uncertain. Germline V CDR1 and CDR2: LNHDA, SQIVND (reference sequence). V was pared by 7 bases and J by 0 bases, with 7 bases between. This CDR3 has 13 residues. The CDR3: CASKRSSYNEQFF. As DNA, the CDR3 is TGTGCCAGTAAGAGGAGCTCCTACAATGAGCAGTTCTTC.

The V and J genes are TRBV14 and TRBJ1-2; TRBD1 is a possible D gene (6 bases). Between the trimmed V and J ends, which lost 5 bases and 8 bases, there was a span of 12 bases. The CDR3 has 12 residues. Germline V gene lookup returns CDR1 SGHDN and CDR2 FVKESK. The CDR3 protein is CASSGQLVGYTF. The CDR3, as DNA: TGTGCCAGCAGCGGACAGTTGGTCGGCTACACCTTC. The variable domain in full, completed from reference TRBV14 and TRBJ1-2, reads EAGVTQFPSHSVIEKGQTVTLRCDPISGHDNLYWYRRVMGKEIKFLLHFVKESKQDESGMPNNRFLAERTGGTYSTLKVQPAELEDSGVYFCASSGQLVGYTFGSGTRLTVV.

The sample holds one count of this clone. The gene calls are TRBV19 and TRBJ1-4; 9 nucleotides match TRBD1. V shed 7 bases and J 5 bases; nucleotides not matched to a gene: 5. From germline, CDR1 is LNHDA and CDR2 SQIVND (reference sequence). The CDR3 runs to 14 residues. The CDR3 coding sequence is TGTGCCAGTACCGACAGGGGGTCGAATGAAAAACTGTTTTTT. As protein: CASTDRGSNEKLFF.